This TCR beta chain was sequenced in a study of blood T cell repertoires in COVID-19. Here immunoSEQ multiplex PCR was the method, and the copy in TCRdb shows in-frame clones only, minus some. The sample includes 200,000 to 250,000 clones, roughly 82% of them seen just once. V shed 3 bases, J shed 3 bases, and the junction held 7 bases outside the gene matches. CDR1 SGHTA and CDR2 FQGNSA come from the germline V gene. The CDR3 is 15 residues long. Material for sequencing was peripheral blood. The source of this sequence is a woman aged 80 or older with active or convalescent COVID-19. V and J are TRBV7-2 and TRBJ2-7; 8 bases match TRBD1. CDR3: CASSFRQGIFYEQYF. The DNA of the CDR3 is TGTGCCAGCAGCTTCAGACAGGGGATATTCTACGAGCAGTACTTC.